Listed below are T cell receptor beta chains from one sample, sequenced in a study of T-cell memory formation after mild COVID-19. TCRdb re-called the 5' RACE reads with MiXCR, one entry per CDR3 protein. The table has 250,000 to 300,000 distinct CDR3 sequences, around 15% seen once. The sequenced sample consisted of PBMCs or a T cell subset sorted from them (not recorded which). These receptors came from a man between 18 and 35 years old who had mild COVID-19 (a few samples of this study predate the infection). Cell type and time point are not known. Each CDR3 is given with its conserved first and last residue. A D gene is named only where the DNA matches it firmly. Part of the rows lack a size; the others show once, few, many or a class for expanded clones.

clone size	J gene	V gene	CDR3 length	D gene	CDR3 DNA	CDR3 protein
few	TRBJ2-3	TRBV6-4	14	NA	TGTGCCAGCAGTGAGATAGCTTTCACAGATACGCAGTATTTT	CASSEIAFTDTQYF
NA	TRBJ1-1	TRBV5-1	14	NA	TGCGCCAGCAGCTTGAATCCCGACCCCACTGAAGCTTTCTTT	CASSLNPDPTEAFF
few	TRBJ1-1	TRBV20-1	15	NA	TGCAGTGCTAGAGAAGCCGCCCCAGGGAGGCCTGAAGCTTTCTTT	CSAREAAPGRPEAFF
few	TRBJ2-5	TRBV5-1	14	NA	TGCGCCAGCAGCCGAGACACGGCTGAGGGGTCCCAGTACTTC	CASSRDTAEGSQYF
few	TRBJ2-7	TRBV4-3	15	TRBD2	TGCGCCAGCAGCCAGGGGACTAGCGGGGTTTACGAGCAGTACTTC	CASSQGTSGVYEQYF
few	TRBJ2-4	TRBV5-1	17	NA	TGCGCCAGCAGCGACAGAGCAGGGGGACTAGCCAAAAACATTCAGTACTTC	CASSDRAGGLAKNIQYF
NA	TRBJ2-7	TRBV7-9	12	NA	TGTGCCAGCAGACTCACGGGGAGAGAGCAGTACTTC	CASRLTGREQYF
many	TRBJ2-4	TRBV4-3	15	NA	TGCGCCAGCAGCCAAGGGGCGGGGGCCAAAAACATTCAGTACTTC	CASSQGAGAKNIQYF
few	TRBJ2-3	TRBV6-5	14	NA	TGTGCCAGCAGTGGACCGGGGGGCACAGATACGCAGTATTTT	CASSGPGGTDTQYF
few	TRBJ2-7	TRBV7-2	13	NA	TGTGCCAACTCCCAAGGGCCCACCTACGAGCAGTACTTC	CANSQGPTYEQYF
NA	TRBJ2-1	TRBV4-1	12	NA	TGCGCCAGCAGCCCCCTGGGGGCTAGCCGGTTCTTC	CASSPLGASRFF
few	TRBJ2-5	TRBV5-1	14	NA	TGCGCCAGCAGCTTGGTCCCGGGATCAGAGACCCAGTACTTC	CASSLVPGSETQYF
NA	TRBJ2-5	TRBV5-1	11	NA	TGCGCCAGCAGAGTGACGGAGACCCAGTACTTC	CASRVTETQYF
NA	TRBJ1-1	TRBV3-1	11	NA	TGTGCCAGCAGCGGGGGGACTGAAGCTTTCTTT	CASSGGTEAFF
few	TRBJ2-5	TRBV28	15	NA	TGTGCCAGCAGTTTGGGGGGCGGCGTCCAAGAGACCCAGTACTTC	CASSLGGGVQETQYF
NA	TRBJ1-2	TRBV12-5	14	TRBD1	TGTGCTAGTGGTCCGATATCAGGGGGTGGCGGCTACACCTTC	CASGPISGGGGYTF
NA	TRBJ2-5	TRBV30	14	NA	TGTGCCTGGAGTCGAACAGGGGAGGGAGAGACCCAGTACTTC	CAWSRTGEGETQYF
many	TRBJ2-5	TRBV29-1	13	NA	TGCAGCGTTGACGGGACGCGAGGGGAGACCCAGTACTTC	CSVDGTRGETQYF
NA	TRBJ2-1	TRBV18	15	TRBD2	TGTGCCAGCTCACCCCGGGCTAGCGGGGGTGATGAGCAGTTCTTC	CASSPRASGGDEQFF
NA	TRBJ2-5	TRBV7-2	13	NA	TGTGCCAGCAGCTCAGGACTTAGGGAGACCCAGTACTTC	CASSSGLRETQYF
few	TRBJ2-5	TRBV5-5	15	NA	TGTGCCAGCAGCCTTCAGGACGGCAGAGAAGAGACCCAGTACTTC	CASSLQDGREETQYF
NA	TRBJ1-2	TRBV5-1	17	TRBD1	TGCGCCAGCAGCGTAGGGACAGGGAGCACTTATAACTATGGCTACACCTTC	CASSVGTGSTYNYGYTF
NA	TRBJ2-7	TRBV18	13	NA	TGTGCCAGCTCACCACCCTCACGGTCCGAGCAGTACTTC	CASSPPSRSEQYF